These T cell receptor beta chains were read from a single sample in a study of T cell repertoires in cytomegalovirus infection. TCRdb used MiXCR to reprocess the reads, holding one entry per CDR3 protein. The data show 45,000 to 55,000 distinct CDR3 sequences, under 20% seen once. Their recognized antigens are unknown. The sample consisted of CD8+ T cells from cultured PBMCs, taken from culture after CMV antigen stimulation. All receptors derive from a human donor in good health (CMV status not recorded). Some clones in this sample may be carry-over from other donors' samples. CDR3s leave out the opening cysteine and the closing phenylalanine or tryptophan.

V gene,J gene,CDR3 protein
TRBV7-9,TRBJ2-7,ASSPTTGSSYEQY
TRBV12-3/TRBV12-4,TRBJ2-3,ASSLGPGQY
TRBV5-5,TRBJ1-5,ASSPGAKSNQPQH
TRBV11-2,TRBJ2-5,ASSSNPGQGGSQETQY
TRBV24-1,TRBJ1-5,ATSERKGNQPQH
TRBV7-9,TRBJ2-2,ASSLTEPTGELF
TRBV7-2,TRBJ2-3,ASSHPGKDTQY
TRBV7-2,TRBJ2-1,ASSPFDGYNEQF
TRBV11-3,TRBJ2-1,ASSLLARNEQF
TRBV6-6,TRBJ2-5,ASRPTGEETQY
TRBV12-3/TRBV12-4,TRBJ2-7,ASSLRQGQDEQY
TRBV10-3,TRBJ1-1,AIRLRDNTEAF
TRBV7-3,TRBJ2-2,ASSLTSATGELF
TRBV7-3,TRBJ2-2,ASSPRPGGNTGELF
TRBV28,TRBJ2-5,VSSLGQGWGETQY
TRBV15,TRBJ2-7,ATSGQSYEQY
TRBV4-3,TRBJ2-7,ASSHLRQGAYEQY
TRBV7-6,TRBJ1-1,ASSYLTGATEAF
TRBV27,TRBJ2-7,ASRLAGPTYEQY
TRBV7-3,TRBJ2-3,ASTTSGTDTQY
TRBV27,TRBJ1-6,ASRSPGGGSSPLH
TRBV28,TRBJ2-3,ASSFLAGTDTQY
TRBV20-1,TRBJ2-3,SARSYGISTDTQY
TRBV6-6,TRBJ1-1,ASSYSAGEEAF
TRBV4-1,TRBJ2-2,ASSQDSLAGWTGELF
TRBV4-1,TRBJ1-6,ASSHPTGADMSSYNSPLH
TRBV2,TRBJ1-1,ASQFQGAPVTEAF
TRBV23-1,TRBJ2-2,ASSQLQNRRGTGELF
TRBV10-2,TRBJ1-3,ASSLGMDSGNTIY
TRBV12-5,TRBJ2-1,ASGWGSYNEQF
TRBV5-4,TRBJ2-1,ASSLAGEPYNEQF
TRBV2,TRBJ2-3,ASSESGTSTDTQY
TRBV7-4,TRBJ1-4,ASSPLNWGELF
TRBV6-6,TRBJ1-6,ASSYNIQLESPLH
TRBV6-2/TRBV6-3,TRBJ1-1,ATSDQPNTEAF